These 7 T cell receptor beta chains originate from one sample sequenced in a study of shared clonotypes between healthy human individuals. Naive CD8 populations comprised CD45RO-negative cells positively selected for CCR7, excluding terminally differentiated effector memory CD45RA+ cells. Libraries were prepared by immunoSEQ multiplex PCR; TCRdb keeps only in-frame clonotypes and omits some of them. Of hundreds of thousands of clones detected, roughly 96% appear once; the ten largest clones hold 0.11%. The sample was naive CD8+ T cells sorted from blood. The receptor source for this set is a woman between 25 and 40 years old in good health.

The chain joins TRBV27 to TRBJ2-2; TRBD2 matches at 13 bases. The CDR3 spans 16 residues. The V and J ends lost 7 bases and 5 bases, in that order; junction bases with no gene match: 7. Germline V gene lookup returns CDR1 MNHEY and CDR2 SMNVEV (reference sequence). The CDR3 loop reads CASKGLAGVGTGELFF. The CDR3 DNA is TGTGCCAGCAAAGGACTAGCGGGAGTTGGGACCGGGGAGCTGTTTTTT.

This clone was seen only a few times. The V and J genes are TRBV9 and TRBJ1-4; no firm D call. The CDR3 contains 15 residues. V lost 2 bases and J 0 bases, leaving 8 bases between the germline ends. Germline CDR1 SGDLS, CDR2 YYNGEE. The CDR3 DNA sequence: TGTGCCAGCAGCGTCGACCAGGCAACTAATGAAAAACTGTTTTTT. Translation gives CASSVDQATNEKLFF.

The genes are TRBV4-1 and TRBJ1-1; D ambiguous. Germline V CDR1 and CDR2: MGHRA, YSYEKL. The V and J ends lost 0 bases and 1 base respectively, with 9 bases between them. The CDR3 has 15 amino acids. CDR3 in amino acids: CASSQDHLQNTEAFF. The CDR3 nucleotides are TGCGCCAGCAGCCAAGACCACTTACAGAACACTGAAGCTTTCTTT.

J is TRBJ2-2 and V is TRBV19, with TRBD2 matching over 8 bases. The CDR3 sequence is 15 residues long. The germline V gene has CDR1 LNHDA and CDR2 SQIVND (reference sequence). With V trimmed by 4 bases and J by 7 bases, 8 bases remained unmatched. The CDR3 DNA reads TGTGCCAGTAGTACGTGGGAGAGCGGGAGCGGGGAGCTGTTTTTT. This gives the protein CASSTWESGSGELFF.

As regards this clone: The identical CDR3 is also encoded by other nucleotide sequences in the sample. The CDR3 bases are TGTGCCAGCAGCGTAGTGGGGGGCACAGATACGCAGTATTTT. It is translated as CASSVVGGTDTQYF. V is TRBV9 and J is TRBJ2-3; D possibly uses TRBD1 or TRBD2 (5 bases each). Trimming shortened V by 0 bases and J by 1 base, and 6 bases separated the two germline ends. The CDR3 consists of 14 residues. CDR1 and CDR2 (germline): SGDLS, YYNGEE.

V gene TRBV5-8 combines with J gene TRBJ2-3; the D is unclear. Trimming took 1 base from V and 8 from J, leaving 17 bases between them. This CDR3 is built from 15 residues. Germline V gene data show CDR1 as SGHTS and CDR2 as YDEGEE. CDR3: CASSLTGSAAGTQYF. The CDR3 nucleotides are TGTGCCAGCAGCTTGACCGGCTCGGCAGCAGGTACGCAGTATTTT.

Written as DNA, the CDR3 is TGCGCCAGCAGCCCCGAGACAGACTATGGCTACACCTTC. It specifies CASSPETDYGYTF. The chain employs TRBV5-1 and TRBJ1-2; D is possibly TRBD1 (5 bases). Germline V CDR1 and CDR2: SGHRS, YFSETQ. The CDR3 runs to 13 residues. V was cut by 4 bases and J by 3 bases, with 10 bases left in between.